The clone carrying this TCR beta chain was observed a handful of times. The sample originates from a study of T-cell memory formation after mild COVID-19. TCRdb re-called the 5' RACE reads with MiXCR, one entry per CDR3 protein. The table has hundreds of thousands of distinct CDR3 sequences, 16% seen once. V was pared by 4 bases and J by 7 bases, with 15 bases between. Germline V gene data show CDR1 as SGHDT and CDR2 as YYEEEE. This CDR3 comprises 14 residues. Sequenced sample: PBMCs or a T cell subset sorted from them (not recorded which). This chain links TRBV5-6 with TRBJ2-1; D is unresolved. The TCR sequence derives from a man aged 18 to 30 who had mild COVID-19 (a few samples of this study predate the infection). Cell type and time point are not known. In nucleotides, the CDR3 is TGTGCCAGCAGCCGGGTTAGAATCACTAATGAGCAGTTCTTC. It yields the protein CASSRVRITNEQFF.